These 27 T cell receptor beta chains came from one sample sequenced in a study of T cell responses to AZD1222 COVID-19 vaccine. Produced via immunoSEQ multiplex PCR; TCRdb's table is partial and in-frame only. Here the sample spans about 160,000 clones, approximately 90% being singletons. The sequences come from peripheral blood, collected 28 days after the second AZD1222 dose. The source is an adult who received the AZD1222 COVID-19 vaccine.

This clone has just one count. The rearrangement links TRBV5-1 to TRBJ1-2; no clear D. Between the trimmed V and J ends, which lost 9 bases and 0 bases, there was a span of 12 bases. The CDR3 has 13 amino acids. Germline assignment: CDR1 SGHRS and CDR2 YFSETQ. The CDR3 reads CATTQGTNYGYTF. The CDR3 DNA sequence: TGCGCCACCACCCAAGGGACTAACTATGGCTACACCTTC.

The chain recombines TRBV30 with TRBJ2-2; D remains unclear. The ends were cut back, 4 bases at V and 6 bases at J, with 6 bases in the middle. The germline V gene has CDR1 GTSNPN and CDR2 SVGIG (reference sequence). The CDR3 covers 11 residues. The CDR3 region has the DNA TGTGCCTGGAACTCCGCCGGGGAGCTGTTTTTT. Its protein product is CAWNSAGELFF.

CDR3 sequence reads: CASTGGDGDTQYF. CDR3 nucleotide sequence: TGTGCCAGTACAGGGGGCGATGGGGATACGCAGTATTTT. This rearrangement joins TRBV6-6 to TRBJ2-3; TRBD1 aligns across 9 bases. The J segment lost 6 bases and the V segment lost 9 bases, leaving 7 bases of the junction unmatched. CDR3 length: 13 amino acids. The V gene's germline CDR1 is MNHNY and CDR2 SVGAGI (reference sequence).

The CDR3 nucleotides read TGTGCCAGCAGTTACGAGGCGAACACTGAAGCTTTCTTT. Translation gives CASSYEANTEAFF. The chain combines TRBV6-5 with TRBJ1-1; no definite D call. Trimming pared 2 bases from V and 1 base from J, leaving 5 bases between. This CDR3 has 13 amino acids. In germline, CDR1 is MNHEY, CDR2 SVGAGI.

This clone was detected only once. The chain links TRBV19 to TRBJ1-3, with no clear D. V lost 3 bases, J lost 0 bases, and 9 bases lay in between. Germline CDR1 reads LNHDA; CDR2 reads SQIVND (reference sequence). CDR3 length: 15 residues. This CDR3 is CASSMGTVSGNTIYF. CDR3 DNA sequence: TGTGCCAGTAGTATGGGCACAGTCTCTGGAAACACCATATATTTT.

The V gene is TRBV30, the J gene TRBJ1-2; tentative D call: TRBD1 (5 bases). Germline lookup yields CDR1 GTSNPN and CDR2 SVGIG (reference sequence). V was cut by 3 bases and J by 8 bases, with 16 bases left in between. There are 13 residues in the CDR3. The CDR3, as DNA: TGTGCCTGGAGCGCGCGGGGGTCGGGAGGCTACACCTTC. Residues: CAWSARGSGGYTF.

The chain links TRBV19 to TRBJ2-2; 10 bases are a match to TRBD1. This CDR3 has 15 amino acids. Germline lookup yields CDR1 LNHDA and CDR2 SQIVND (reference sequence). The junction had 5 bases not matched to a gene; V was cut back by 7 bases and J by 3 bases. CDR3: CASTDRGRYTGELFF. The CDR3 DNA follows: TGTGCCAGTACTGACAGGGGGCGTTACACCGGGGAGCTGTTTTTT.

The CDR3 DNA reads as TGTGCCAGCAGCCCCTATTGGAATCCCAATCAGCCCCAGCATTTT. Translation gives CASSPYWNPNQPQHF. This chain links TRBV5-6 with TRBJ1-5; no definite D call. From germline, CDR1 is SGHDT and CDR2 YYEEEE. Trimming shortened V by 4 bases and J by 3 bases, and 14 bases separated the two germline ends. The CDR3 length is 15 residues.

This clone was observed once. The chain joins TRBV4-2 to TRBJ2-1; D not certain. Germline V CDR1 and CDR2: LGHNA, YNFKEQ. The V end was cut by 3 bases, the J end by 6 bases, with 9 bases between. The CDR3 is made up of 13 amino acids. CDR3 region: CASSHGYPNEQFF. The CDR3 bases are TGTGCCAGCAGCCACGGGTACCCCAATGAGCAGTTCTTC.

The chain carries TRBV3-1 (or the pseudogene TRBV3-2) and TRBJ1-4; 9 bases agree with TRBD1. The CDR3 has 15 amino acids. Germline CDR1 and CDR2: LGHDT and YNNKEL (reference sequence). Trimming cost V 2 bases and J 10 bases; bases outside gene matches: 8. CDR3 amino acids: CASSQTGGARGKLFF. The CDR3 nucleotides read TGTGCCAGCAGCCAAACAGGGGGCGCTAGGGGAAAACTGTTTTTT.

The chain employs TRBV5-5 and TRBJ1-2; D is ambiguous. The CDR3 is 15 amino acids. From germline, CDR1 is SGHKS and CDR2 YYEKEE (reference sequence). V was clipped by 0 bases and J by 4 bases, with 13 bases between them. The CDR3 nucleotides are TGTGCCAGCAGCTTGGTGGCGGGCGAACCCTATGGCTACACCTTC. Translated, it gives CASSLVAGEPYGYTF.

The chain carries TRBV2 and TRBJ1-5; D is possibly TRBD1 (6 bases). Germline loops: CDR1 SNHLY, CDR2 FYNNEI. V lost 6 bases to trimming and J lost 5 bases, with 14 bases between them. CDR3 length: 14 residues. CDR3 DNA sequence: TGTGCCAGCAGCCGAGACAGGAGAGATCAGCCCCAGCATTTT. This translates into CASSRDRRDQPQHF.

As to this clone: Other DNA sequences from this sample encode an identical CDR3 as well. V usage is TRBV11-2 and J usage is TRBJ1-2, with TRBD1 matching over 9 bases. The CDR3 runs 15 residues. Germline V lookup: CDR1 SGHAT, CDR2 FQNNGV. The ends lost 5 bases at V and 0 bases at J; junction bases unmatched: 4. The DNA for the CDR3 is TGTGCCAGCAGCATCCGACAGGGGGCTAACTATGGCTACACCTTC. This sequence encodes CASSIRQGANYGYTF.

This clone was counted a few times. The CDR3 protein is CSARSASEAFF. CDR3 DNA sequence: TGCAGTGCCAGGTCGGCGTCCGAAGCTTTCTTT. The chain is built from TRBV20-1 and TRBJ1-1; no definite D call. Germline-derived CDR1 and CDR2 are DFQATT and SNEGSKA (reference sequence). The CDR3 loop spans 11 amino acids. V dropped 6 bases and J dropped 8 bases, with 13 bases sitting between them.

V gene TRBV10-3 combines with J gene TRBJ2-3; 9 bases are a match to TRBD2. With V trimmed by 8 bases and J by 2 bases, 5 bases remained unmatched. The CDR3 covers 14 residues. The germline gives CDR1 ENHRY, CDR2 SYGVKD. The CDR3 spells CAIGVAGATDTQYF. In DNA, the CDR3 is TGTGCCATCGGGGTAGCGGGGGCCACAGATACGCAGTATTTT.

As for this clone: The junction differs from germline at one of its ends, possibly a read error. The rearrangement links TRBV24-1 to TRBJ2-1; no definite D call. CDR3 size: 12 residues. Germline CDR1 is KGHDR and CDR2 is SFDVKD. The CDR3 sequence is CATSDPKSELFF. CDR3 DNA sequence: TGTGCCACCAGTGATCCCAAATCAGAGCTGTTCTTC.

The J gene is TRBJ2-3, the V gene TRBV30; the D is unclear. This CDR3 is 12 amino acids long. Between the trimmed V and J ends, which lost 0 bases and 3 bases, there was a span of 4 bases. The V gene's germline CDR1 is GTSNPN and CDR2 SVGIG (reference sequence). The CDR3 nucleotides read TGTGCCTGGAGTGTTGGGACAGATACGCAGTATTTT. It translates to CAWSVGTDTQYF.

V is TRBV5-4 and J is TRBJ1-2, with D uncertain. V lost 3 bases, J lost 2 bases, and 11 bases lay in between. There are 14 residues in the CDR3. The germline CDR1 and CDR2 sequences are SGHNT and YYREEE (reference sequence). The CDR3 coding sequence is TGTGCCAGCAGCTATGGACGAGAGAACTATGGCTACACCTTC. Amino acid sequence: CASSYGRENYGYTF.

The rearrangement links TRBV2 to TRBJ2-7; 8 positions agree with TRBD2. The CDR3 is 15 residues long. CDR1 is SNHLY, CDR2 FYNNEI, per germline. Trimming took 6 bases from V and 0 from J; bases not matched to a gene: 7. In DNA, the CDR3 is TGTGCCAGCAGAGCTACTAGCGGAATCTCCTACGAGCAGTACTTC. This codes for CASRATSGISYEQYF.

This chain uses TRBV6-5 with TRBJ1-4; D is possibly TRBD1 (5 bases). Trimming took off 5 bases at V and 10 bases at J, with 14 bases between the two ends. Germline V lookup: CDR1 MNHEY, CDR2 SVGAGI. The CDR3 spans 13 residues. The CDR3 loop reads CASSILGGGKLFF. As DNA, the CDR3 is TGTGCCAGCAGTATCCTCGGGGGGGGAAAACTGTTTTTT.

The gene calls are TRBV6-6 and TRBJ1-3; D uncertain. Per the germline V gene, CDR1 is MNHNY and CDR2 is SVGAGI (reference sequence). The CDR3 runs 12 residues. The germline V and J ends were trimmed by 6 bases and 4 bases, with 7 bases remaining between them. CDR3 region: CASRPEGNTIYF. For the CDR3, the DNA is TGTGCCAGCAGACCAGAGGGAAACACCATATATTTT.

CDR3 nucleotides: TGCAGCGTTGGGGGACTTTCCAGCTATGGCTACACCTTC. As protein: CSVGGLSSYGYTF. V usage is TRBV29-1 and J usage is TRBJ1-2; D may be TRBD1 (5 bases). The CDR3 spans 13 residues. Germline V gives CDR1 SQVTM, CDR2 ANQGSEA. Trimming shortened V by 4 bases and J by 4 bases, and 13 bases separated the two germline ends.

The chain carries TRBV9 and TRBJ2-3; 10 nucleotides align to TRBD2. CDR3 length equals 16 residues. With 4 bases clipped from V and 9 bases from J, the junction kept 14 bases outside the gene matches. Germline CDR1 and CDR2: SGDLS and YYNGEE. For the CDR3, the DNA is TGTGCCAGCAGCCAGGGGCTAGCGGGGGCAGGGGGGACGCAGTATTTT. This encodes CASSQGLAGAGGTQYF.

A few counts support this clone. The chain combines TRBV5-5 with TRBJ1-2; 7 positions match TRBD1. The ends lost 0 bases at V and 8 bases at J; junction bases unmatched: 7. This CDR3 is built from 14 residues. Germline CDR1 reads SGHKS; CDR2 reads YYEKEE (reference sequence). The DNA for the CDR3 is TGTGCCAGCAGCTTGGCAGGGGGGCCGGGGGGCTACACCTTC. This encodes CASSLAGGPGGYTF.

Details on this clone: At one end, the junction sequence differs from germline, possibly due to a read error. This sequence joins TRBV6-5 and TRBJ1-4, with D possibly TRBD1 on 6 matching bases. The CDR3 is 16 amino acids. CDR1 MNHEY and CDR2 SVGAGI come from the germline V gene. This chain's CDR3 is CASSHSRTVTNEKLFF. The CDR3 DNA follows: TGTGCCAGCAGTCACTCCCGGACAGTCACTAATGAAAAACTGTTTTTT.

The chain is built from TRBV10-3 and TRBJ1-1, with 9 bases that match TRBD1. Looked up from germline, CDR1 is ENHRY and CDR2 is SYGVKD. The CDR3 loop spans 13 amino acids. Trimming took 10 bases from V and 5 from J; bases not matched to a gene: 8. CDR3 protein: CATSGQGVTEAFF. CDR3 nucleotide sequence: TGTGCCACTTCGGGACAGGGTGTAACTGAAGCTTTCTTT.

The CDR3 nucleotides read TGTGCCATCAGTGCTCAGGGGTCTGGCACAGATACGCAGTATTTT. This encodes CAISAQGSGTDTQYF. The rearrangement links TRBV10-3 to TRBJ2-3; weak D call: TRBD1 (6 bases). V shed 4 bases and J shed 1 base, with 12 bases lying between them. Germline V gene lookup returns CDR1 ENHRY and CDR2 SYGVKD. This CDR3 contains 15 residues.